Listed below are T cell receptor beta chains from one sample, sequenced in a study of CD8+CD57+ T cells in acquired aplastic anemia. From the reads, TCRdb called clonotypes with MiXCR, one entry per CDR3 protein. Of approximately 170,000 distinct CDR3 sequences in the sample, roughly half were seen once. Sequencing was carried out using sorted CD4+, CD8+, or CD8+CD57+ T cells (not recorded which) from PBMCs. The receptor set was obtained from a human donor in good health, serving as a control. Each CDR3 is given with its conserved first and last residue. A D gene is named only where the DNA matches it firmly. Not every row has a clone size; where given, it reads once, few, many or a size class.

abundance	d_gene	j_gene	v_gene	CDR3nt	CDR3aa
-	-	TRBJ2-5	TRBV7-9	TGTGCCAGCAGCCGACCCATGAGACAAGAGACCCAGTACTTC	CASSRPMRQETQYF
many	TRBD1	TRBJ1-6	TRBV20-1	TGCAGTGCTAGAGCCGGCAGGGGGCCCCCTAATTCACCCCTCCACTTT	CSARAGRGPPNSPLHF
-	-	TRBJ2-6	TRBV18	TGTGCCAGCTCACCATGGCGACAGGACTCTGGGGCCAACGTCCTGACTTTC	CASSPWRQDSGANVLTF
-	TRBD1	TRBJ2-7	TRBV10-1	TGTGCCATCAAGGTCGGGACAGGGGATCTCGAGCAGTACTTC	CAIKVGTGDLEQYF
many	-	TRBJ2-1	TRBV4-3	TGCGCCAGCAGCCAAGTCGGGCACAATGAGCAGTTCTTC	CASSQVGHNEQFF
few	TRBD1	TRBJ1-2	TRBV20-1	TGCAGTGCGTATCCCGGGACAGGGATCGGGATTAGTGGCTACACCTTC	CSAYPGTGIGISGYTF
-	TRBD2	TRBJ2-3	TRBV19	TGTGCCAGTAGTATCTCCTTAGCGGGGCAAGAAACGCAGAATTTT	CASSISLAGQETQNF
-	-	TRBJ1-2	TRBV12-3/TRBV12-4	TGTGCCAGCAGCCCCAAGGCCAGGGAACTTAACTATGGCTACACCTTC	CASSPKARELNYGYTF
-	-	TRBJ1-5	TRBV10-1	TGCGCCAGCAGGCGGGACGTCGGTCAGCCCCAGCATTTT	CASRRDVGQPQHF
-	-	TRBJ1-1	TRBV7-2	TGTGCCAGCAGCCAAGATTGGCAGAACGCTGAAGCTTTCTTT	CASSQDWQNAEAFF
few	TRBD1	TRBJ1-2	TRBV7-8	TGTGCCAGCAGCTTGACAGGGGGCGGTAGTACGAGGCCAGGAAATGGCTACACCTTC	CASSLTGGGSTRPGNGYTF
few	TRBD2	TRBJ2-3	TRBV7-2	TGTGCCAGCAGCCAGACACCACTAGCGAGCCCCACAGATACGCAGTATTTT	CASSQTPLASPTDTQYF